The T cell receptor beta chain described here comes from a study of shared clonotypes between healthy human individuals. Adult Caucasians living in Nashville, Tennessee made up all of the donors. The CDR3 contains 13 residues. Germline values: CDR1 SGDLS, CDR2 YYNGEE. Trimming stripped 0 bases from V and 3 bases from J, with 5 bases between. Produced via immunoSEQ multiplex PCR; TCRdb's table is partial and in-frame only. This table has millions of clones, approximately 92% appearing once. This clone has just a few counts. Its cognate antigen is unknown. This sample also contains other DNA sequences that code for the same CDR3. Study-wide results and limits: Clonotype sharing across several donors was observed for 5% to 6.5% of naive CD4 clonotypes.

Material for sequencing was naive CD4+ T cells sorted from blood. Sample subset: CD45RA+ positively selected. This rearrangement joins TRBV9 to TRBJ2-3, with D unresolved. The sequence was collected from a man aged 18 to 30 in good health. CDR3 sequence reads: CASSVGGTDTQYF. Written as DNA, the CDR3 is TGTGCCAGCAGCGTAGGTGGAACAGATACGCAGTATTTT.